These 29 T cell receptor beta chains originate from one sample sequenced in a study of blood T cell repertoires in COVID-19. Assay: immunoSEQ multiplex PCR; the TCRdb copy retains only in-frame clones and omits some. The data show more than 60,000 clones, 84% seen once. Sample: peripheral blood. The receptors derive from a man over 45 with acute or convalescent COVID-19.

This clone was recorded a few times. The chain links TRBV3-1 (or the pseudogene TRBV3-2) to TRBJ2-3; 7 bases line up with TRBD2. CDR1 and CDR2 from the germline V gene are LGHDT and YNNKEL (reference sequence). The CDR3 spans 15 residues. J was trimmed by 2 bases and V by 1 base; bases with no gene match: 3. CDR3 nucleotides: TGTGCCAGCAGCCAAGGTCTAGCGGCCACAGATACGCAGTATTTT. This sequence encodes CASSQGLAATDTQYF.

The chain carries TRBV19 and TRBJ2-7, with 10 bases aligning to TRBD2. The CDR3 contains 15 residues. V lost 2 bases to trimming and J lost 5 bases; unmatched junction nucleotides: 6. Germline CDR1 LNHDA, CDR2 SQIVND (reference sequence). The CDR3 nucleotides are TGTGCCAGTAGTATAACATCTAGCGGGAGCAACGAGCAGTACTTC. Translating it yields CASSITSSGSNEQYF.

The chain combines TRBV6-1 with TRBJ2-7, with D perhaps matching TRBD1 (5 bases). Germline CDR1 reads MNHNS; CDR2 reads SASEGT. The V and J ends lost 2 bases and 3 bases respectively, with 11 bases between them. The CDR3 totals 14 residues. DNA of the CDR3: TGTGCCAGCAGTGAACCACAGGTGGGCTACGAGCAGTACTTC. Its translation: CASSEPQVGYEQYF.

The chain links TRBV19 to TRBJ1-1; maybe TRBD1 (6 bases). Germline CDR1 LNHDA, CDR2 SQIVND (reference sequence). The CDR3 is made up of 13 amino acids. With 8 bases removed from V and 7 bases from J, the gap between germline ends came to 17 bases. This CDR3 is CASSTQTTGEAFF. CDR3 DNA: TGTGCCAGTTCCACGCAGACGACAGGTGAAGCTTTCTTT.

DNA of the CDR3: TGTGCCATCAGAGGGACAGGGGGCGTAGTAGAGACCCAGTACTTC. Translated: CAIRGTGGVVETQYF. The rearrangement joins TRBV10-3 to TRBJ2-5; 12 nucleotides agree with TRBD1. CDR3 length: 15 amino acids. V was pared by 6 bases and J by 4 bases, with 6 bases of the junction left unmatched. Germline loops: CDR1 ENHRY, CDR2 SYGVKD.

This chain uses TRBV6-1 with TRBJ2-7; D unclear. The CDR3 length is 12 residues. Between the trimmed V and J ends, which lost 3 bases and 3 bases, there was a span of 6 bases. Germline-derived CDR1 and CDR2 are MNHNS and SASEGT. CDR3: CASSDGFYEQYF. The CDR3 nucleotides are TGTGCCAGCAGTGACGGGTTCTACGAGCAGTACTTC.

The chain joins TRBV4-1 to TRBJ2-7; possibly TRBD2 for D (5 bases). In germline, CDR1 is MGHRA, CDR2 YSYEKL. The CDR3 extends over 14 amino acids. The V and J ends lost 1 base and 3 bases respectively, with 10 bases between them. The CDR3 sequence is CASSQGGSGYEQYF. Written as DNA, the CDR3 is TGCGCCAGCAGCCAAGGAGGGAGTGGCTACGAGCAGTACTTC.

The J gene is TRBJ2-1, the V gene TRBV19, with 8 bases identical to TRBD2. Germline values: CDR1 LNHDA, CDR2 SQIVND (reference sequence). The V segment lost 7 bases and the J segment 6 bases; nucleotides outside the gene matches: 2. This CDR3 has 12 residues. CDR3 amino acids: CASIGTSNEQFF. CDR3 bases: TGTGCCAGTATCGGGACTAGCAATGAGCAGTTCTTC.

This chain links TRBV24-1 with TRBJ1-5; perhaps TRBD1 as D (6 bases). V gave up 3 bases and J gave up 1 base, with 15 bases separating them. Germline V CDR1 and CDR2: KGHDR, SFDVKD. CDR3 length equals 17 residues. CDR3 in amino acids: CATSDPASGVSNQPQHF. As DNA, the CDR3 is TGTGCCACCAGTGATCCGGCCTCAGGGGTGAGCAATCAGCCCCAGCATTTT.

The chain combines TRBV5-8 with TRBJ1-5; 9 nucleotides align to TRBD1. The CDR3 extends over 17 amino acids. Unmatched junction bases numbered 7, after V lost 0 bases and J lost 3 bases. Germline assignment: CDR1 SGHTS and CDR2 YDEGEE. The CDR3 loop reads CASSLVRRTGDNQPQHF. CDR3 coding DNA: TGTGCCAGCAGCTTGGTCCGGCGGACAGGGGACAATCAGCCCCAGCATTTT. The whole variable domain, filled in from reference TRBV5-8 and TRBJ1-5, reads EAGVTQSPTHLIKTRGQQATLRCSPISGHTSVYWYQQALGLGLQFLLWYDEGEERNRGNFPPRFSGRQFPNYSSELNVNALELEDSALYLCASSLVRRTGDNQPQHFGDGTRLSIL.

The chain has TRBV28 and TRBJ2-1, with D perhaps matching TRBD1 (6 bases). Trimming took 5 bases from V and 3 from J, leaving 17 bases between them. Germline assignment: CDR1 MDHEN and CDR2 SYDVKM. CDR3 length: 16 amino acids. Written as DNA, the CDR3 is TGTGCCAGCAGTAGCGCGACAGGATACGGCTACAATGAGCAGTTCTTC. Translated, it gives CASSSATGYGYNEQFF. The entire variable domain, with the rest obtained from reference TRBV28 and TRBJ2-1, is as follows: DVKVTQSSRYLVKRTGEKVFLECVQDMDHENMFWYRQDPGLGLRLIYFSYDVKMKEKGDIPEGYSVSREKKERFSLILESASTNQTSMYLCASSSATGYGYNEQFFGPGTRLTVL.

This clone was seen only once. The gene calls are TRBV4-3 and TRBJ2-3, with 10 bases aligning to TRBD2. Germline V gives CDR1 LGHNA, CDR2 YSLEER. The CDR3 extends over 16 amino acids. V trimming: 1 base; J trimming: 2 bases; junction bases outside the gene matches: 3. The CDR3 DNA follows: TGCGCCAGCAGCCAAGTAGCGGGGGGCCTCACAGATACGCAGTATTTT. Amino acids: CASSQVAGGLTDTQYF.

The chain recombines TRBV19 with TRBJ2-3; possible D gene TRBD1, 6 bases. Looked up from germline, CDR1 is LNHDA and CDR2 is SQIVND (reference sequence). The CDR3 extends over 15 amino acids. V was clipped by 2 bases and J by 5 bases, with 14 bases between them. As DNA, the CDR3 is TGTGCCAGTAGTATACAAACAGGGCGTATAGATACGCAGTATTTT. Translated, it gives CASSIQTGRIDTQYF.

The rearrangement links TRBV4-2 to TRBJ2-7; 8 bases match TRBD2. The V and J ends lost 0 bases and 3 bases, in that order; junction bases with no gene match: 4. The CDR3 has 15 residues. The germline CDR1 and CDR2 sequences are LGHNA and YNFKEQ. The CDR3 here is CASSQDPAGGYEQYF. The CDR3 DNA sequence: TGTGCCAGCAGCCAAGACCCTGCGGGGGGCTACGAGCAGTACTTC.

The rearrangement joins TRBV7-9 to TRBJ1-6; D remains ambiguous. This CDR3 comprises 15 residues. Trimming shortened V by 0 bases and J by 7 bases, and 10 bases separated the two germline ends. Germline loops: CDR1 SEHNR, CDR2 FQNEAQ (reference sequence). CDR3 nucleotides: TGTGCCAGCAGCTTAGCCTCGGGTGTCAATTCACCCCTCCACTTT. This sequence encodes CASSLASGVNSPLHF.

The J gene is TRBJ1-5, the V gene TRBV7-9; no clear D. V was pared by 1 base and J by 8 bases, with 9 bases between. Germline CDR1 reads SEHNR; CDR2 reads FQNEAQ (reference sequence). CDR3 length: 13 residues. This chain's CDR3 is CASSLGAMEPQHF. CDR3 DNA: TGTGCCAGCAGCTTAGGGGCAATGGAGCCCCAGCATTTT.

CDR3 sequence reads: CASSTRTGDTEAFF. CDR3 DNA sequence: TGTGCCAGCAGTACCCGGACAGGGGACACTGAAGCTTTCTTT. This chain connects TRBV6-6 to TRBJ1-1; 9 positions agree with TRBD1. The CDR3 is 14 amino acids. With 5 bases clipped from V and 3 bases from J, the junction kept 4 bases outside the gene matches. CDR1 is MNHNY, CDR2 SVGAGI, per germline (reference sequence).

This rearrangement joins TRBV5-4 to TRBJ1-1; 7 bases line up with TRBD1. V lost 5 bases, J lost 5 bases, and 12 bases stayed unmatched. CDR1 is SGHNT, CDR2 YYREEE, per germline (reference sequence). The CDR3 has 15 amino acids. The CDR3 DNA reads TGTGCCAGCAGGCCAGGGGGTCCGGGAGGGACTGAAGCTTTCTTT. Its translation: CASRPGGPGGTEAFF.

The chain uses TRBV10-2 and TRBJ2-7; the match to TRBD1 covers 7 bases. Germline loops: CDR1 WSHSY, CDR2 SAAADI. V gave up 6 bases and J gave up 5 bases; unmatched junction bases: 4. This CDR3 contains 12 residues. CDR3 region: CASRMTGHEQYF. The CDR3, as DNA: TGCGCCAGCAGGATGACAGGGCACGAGCAGTACTTC.

The chain joins TRBV6-2 or TRBV6-3 to TRBJ1-2; perhaps TRBD1 as D (6 bases). The CDR3 runs 14 residues. The germline V and J ends were trimmed by 0 bases and 6 bases, with 11 bases remaining between them. Germline V gene lookup returns CDR1 MNHEY and CDR2 SVGEGT. The CDR3 DNA is TGTGCCAGCAGTTACTCGAGGACAGTAGATGGCTACACCTTC. Its translation: CASSYSRTVDGYTF.

This clone was seen more than once but under ten times. J is TRBJ1-6 and V is TRBV30; unclear D gene. Per the germline V gene, CDR1 is GTSNPN and CDR2 is SVGIG (reference sequence). Trimming removed 3 bases at V and 13 bases at J, with 13 bases between. The CDR3 contains 12 residues. The CDR3 reads CAWSPTTGPLHF. The CDR3 nucleotides are TGTGCCTGGAGCCCCACCACGGGGCCCCTCCACTTT. The variable domain in full, completed from reference TRBV30 and TRBJ1-6, reads SQTIHQWPATLVQPVGSPLSLECTVEGTSNPNLYWYRQAAGRGLQLLFYSVGIGQISSEVPQNLSASRPQDRQFILSSKKLLLSDSGFYLCAWSPTTGPLHFGNGTRLTVT.

The chain has TRBV19 and TRBJ1-5, with 8 bases identical to TRBD1. This CDR3 comprises 15 residues. Germline CDR1 reads LNHDA; CDR2 reads SQIVND (reference sequence). J gave up 2 bases and V 6 bases, and 6 bases lay outside the gene matches. The chain's CDR3 is CASRKDRVGNQPQHF. In nucleotides, the CDR3 is TGTGCCAGTAGAAAGGACAGGGTTGGCAATCAGCCCCAGCATTTT.

The chain uses TRBV10-3 and TRBJ2-1, with D possibly matching TRBD1 (6 bases). Germline V gives CDR1 ENHRY, CDR2 SYGVKD. The CDR3 runs 15 residues. V gave up 7 bases and J gave up 3 bases, with 16 bases separating them. The CDR3 nucleotides are TGTGCCATCAACCCAGGGGAAGGGTACTACAATGAGCAGTTCTTC. Residues: CAINPGEGYYNEQFF.

The V gene is TRBV28, the J gene TRBJ2-1, with 7 nucleotides matching TRBD2. This CDR3 spans 14 amino acids. From germline, CDR1 is MDHEN and CDR2 SYDVKM. V was clipped by 5 bases and J by 6 bases; unmatched bases: 7. The CDR3 sequence is CASSLLASVNEQFF. In nucleotides, the CDR3 is TGTGCCAGCAGTCTACTAGCGTCCGTCAATGAGCAGTTCTTC.

This clone was observed a few times. The chain couples TRBV19 to TRBJ1-2, with unresolved D. Trimming cost V 0 bases and J 5 bases, with 7 bases left between them. The CDR3 totals 13 residues. Germline V gene data show CDR1 as LNHDA and CDR2 as SQIVND (reference sequence). CDR3 nucleotide sequence: TGTGCCAGTAGTATAGACGGGGTGTATGGCTACACCTTC. It codes for CASSIDGVYGYTF. Full variable domain (rest looked up from reference TRBV19 and TRBJ1-2): DGGITQSPKYLFRKEGQNVTLSCEQNLNHDAMYWYRQDPGQGLRLIYYSQIVNDFQKGDIAEGYSVSREKKESFPLTVTSAQKNPTAFYLCASSIDGVYGYTFGSGTRLTVV.

The J gene is TRBJ1-2, the V gene TRBV30, with a weak D call TRBD1 (5 bases). V lost 5 bases and J lost 0, with 10 bases in between. Per germline, CDR1 GTSNPN and CDR2 SVGIG (reference sequence). This CDR3 contains 13 residues. Here the CDR3 DNA reads TGTGCCTGGCACAGGAGAGCTAACTATGGCTACACCTTC. Protein product: CAWHRRANYGYTF. Variable domain in full (rest from reference TRBV30 and TRBJ1-2): SQTIHQWPATLVQPVGSPLSLECTVEGTSNPNLYWYRQAAGRGLQLLFYSVGIGQISSEVPQNLSASRPQDRQFILSSKKLLLSDSGFYLCAWHRRANYGYTFGSGTRLTVV.

The chain joins TRBV25-1 to TRBJ1-2, with 8 bases aligning to TRBD1. The germline V gene has CDR1 MGHDK and CDR2 SYGVNS. Losses at the gene ends were 4 bases for V and 6 bases for J; bases not matched to a gene: 4. The CDR3 loop spans 13 amino acids. The CDR3 nucleotides read TGTGCCAGCAGTGGCGGACAGGGAGATGGCTACACCTTC. Translated: CASSGGQGDGYTF.

The count of this clone is one. The rearrangement links TRBV12-3 or TRBV12-4 to TRBJ1-1, with D tentatively TRBD1 (5 bases). V shed 7 bases and J shed 3 bases, with 9 bases lying between them. The CDR3 runs to 12 residues. CDR3 bases: TGTGCCAGCAAGGGGTTTTACACTGAAGCTTTCTTT. It encodes CASKGFYTEAFF.

V and J are TRBV7-3 and TRBJ1-1; D is unclear. Germline assignment: CDR1 SGHTA and CDR2 FQGTGA. The CDR3 is 14 residues long. The V and J ends lost 2 bases and 1 base respectively, with 8 bases between them. The CDR3 sequence is CASSLGRANTEAFF. For the CDR3, the DNA is TGTGCCAGCAGCTTAGGGAGGGCGAACACTGAAGCTTTCTTT.